The T cell receptor (beta chain) under discussion was sequenced for a study of blood T cell repertoires in COVID-19. Study at large: T cells, B-cell-depleted T cells, or PBMCs supplied cDNA or gDNA.

Sequencing used immunoSEQ multiplex PCR; TCRdb keeps in-frame clones, though not all of them. The data hold around 150,000 clones, with 70% to 85% observed a single time. The germline gives CDR1 SGHNT, CDR2 YYREEE (reference sequence). J lost 4 bases, V lost 3 bases, and 4 bases had no gene match. CDR3 size: 15 residues. The chain uses TRBV5-4 and TRBJ2-1; 10 nucleotides agree with TRBD2. The TCR sequence derives from a woman older than 75 with acute or convalescent COVID-19. Input material: peripheral blood. The CDR3 is CASSSRTSGYNEQFF. The CDR3 DNA sequence: TGTGCCAGCAGCTCCCGGACTAGCGGTTACAATGAGCAGTTCTTC.